This T cell receptor beta chain originates from a study of T cells in Graves' hyperthyroidism and ophthalmopathy. It was 8.5 to 10 ml of fresh peripheral blood that supplied the PBMCs. The CDR3 has 15 amino acids. Trimming took off 1 base at V and 4 bases at J, with 13 bases between the two ends. CDR1 LNHDA and CDR2 SQIVND come from the germline V gene (reference sequence). Note on this clonotype: The antigen is not known.

General observations from the study: Ophthalmopathy prediction by the model preceded onset by a median approximately 5.9 months. In the analysis, a 13 V-J model separated ophthalmopathy from stable hyperthyroidism.

The source material, RNA transcripts, was used to amplify TCR beta CDR3 regions. Initially, a first-round RT-PCR of the TCR CDR3 employed the HTBI primer set. TCRdb processed the multiplex PCR reads anew with MiXCR; each CDR3 protein has one entry. The table has around 600,000 distinct CDR3 sequences, more than 12% seen once. The clonotype originates from a woman between 50 and 59 years old with Graves' ophthalmopathy. This chain joins TRBV19 and TRBJ1-2; unclear D gene. Sequencing input: blood. The CDR3 sequence: CASSIAPDGSYGYTF. The CDR3 bases are TGTGCCAGTAGTATAGCCCCCGACGGAAGCTATGGCTACACCTTC. The whole variable domain, remainder taken from reference TRBV19 and TRBJ1-2, is DGGITQSPKYLFRKEGQNVTLSCEQNLNHDAMYWYRQDPGQGLRLIYYSQIVNDFQKGDIAEGYSVSREKKESFPLTVTSAQKNPTAFYLCASSIAPDGSYGYTFGSGTRLTVV.